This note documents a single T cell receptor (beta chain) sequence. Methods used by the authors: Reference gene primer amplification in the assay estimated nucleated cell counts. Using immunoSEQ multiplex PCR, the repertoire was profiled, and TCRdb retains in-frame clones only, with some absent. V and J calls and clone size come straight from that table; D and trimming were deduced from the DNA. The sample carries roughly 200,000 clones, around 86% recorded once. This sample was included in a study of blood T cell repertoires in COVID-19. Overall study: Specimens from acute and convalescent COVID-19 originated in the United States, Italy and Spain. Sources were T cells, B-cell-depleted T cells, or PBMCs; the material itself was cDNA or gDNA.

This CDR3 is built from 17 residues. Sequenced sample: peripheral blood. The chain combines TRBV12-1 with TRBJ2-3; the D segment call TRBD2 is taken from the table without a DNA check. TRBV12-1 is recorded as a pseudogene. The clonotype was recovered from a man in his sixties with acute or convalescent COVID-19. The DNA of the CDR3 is TGTGCCAGCAGCTCGGGGACTAGCGGGGGAACCACAGATACGCAGTATTTT. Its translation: CASSSGTSGGTTDTQYF.